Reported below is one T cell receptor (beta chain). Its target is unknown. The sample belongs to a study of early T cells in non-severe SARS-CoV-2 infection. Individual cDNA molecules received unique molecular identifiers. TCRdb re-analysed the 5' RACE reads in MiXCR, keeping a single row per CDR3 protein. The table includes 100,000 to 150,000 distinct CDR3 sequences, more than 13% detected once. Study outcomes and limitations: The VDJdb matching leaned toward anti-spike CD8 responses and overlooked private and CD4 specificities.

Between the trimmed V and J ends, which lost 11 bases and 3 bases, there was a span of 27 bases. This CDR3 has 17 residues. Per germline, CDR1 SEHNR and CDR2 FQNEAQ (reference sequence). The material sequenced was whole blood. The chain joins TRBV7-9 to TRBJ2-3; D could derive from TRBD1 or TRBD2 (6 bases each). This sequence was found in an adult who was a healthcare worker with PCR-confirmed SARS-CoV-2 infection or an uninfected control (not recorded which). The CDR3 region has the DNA TGTGCCGGAGAGGGGGGCTTACAAGGGTTTCCGACAGATACGCAGTATTTT. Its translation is CAGEGGLQGFPTDTQYF. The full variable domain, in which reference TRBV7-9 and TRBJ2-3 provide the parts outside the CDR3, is DTGVSQNPRHKITKRGQNVTFRCDPISEHNRLYWYRQTLGQGPEFLTYFQNEAQLEKSRLLSDRFSAERPKGSFSTLEIQRTEQGDSAMYLCAGEGGLQGFPTDTQYFGPGTRLTVL.